This T cell receptor (beta chain) was identified in a study of blood T cell repertoires in COVID-19. Across the whole study: Specimens from acute and convalescent COVID-19 originated in the United States, Italy and Spain. T cells, B-cell-depleted T cells, or PBMCs provided the cDNA or gDNA that served as material.

The authors' processing: Researchers report that nucleated cell counts were estimated from reference gene primer amplification. Measured with immunoSEQ multiplex PCR; TCRdb has only the in-frame clones, and not every one. V and J calls and clone size are copied from that table; D and trimming were computed from the DNA. This table has about 150,000 clones, over 65% appearing once. CDR1 and CDR2 from the germline V gene are SEHNR and FQNEAQ (reference sequence). Between the trimmed V and J ends, which lost 2 bases and 5 bases, there was a span of 16 bases. The CDR3 totals 16 residues. The V call is TRBV7-9, the J call TRBJ1-5, with a possible D match to TRBD1 (6 bases). Sequencing was done on a sample of peripheral blood. This clonotype was sampled from a man at least 80 years old with acute or convalescent COVID-19. Here the CDR3 reads CASSLSGGHNHQPQHF. The CDR3 coding sequence is TGTGCCAGCAGCTTATCGGGGGGACACAACCATCAGCCCCAGCATTTT.